This T cell receptor (beta chain) comes out of a study of blood T cell repertoires in COVID-19. The table came from immunoSEQ multiplex PCR; TCRdb's copy has only in-frame clones and leaves some out. The sample has more than 140,000 clones; more than 65% are singletons. This clone occurred once. The germline V gene has CDR1 LGHNA and CDR2 YNFKEQ. The CDR3 totals 15 residues. Unmatched junction bases numbered 11, after V lost 3 bases and J lost 8 bases. The TCR comes from a woman aged 50 to 60 in a cohort sampled during active or convalescent COVID-19. Sequencing was done on a sample of peripheral blood. V is TRBV4-2 and J is TRBJ1-2, with 8 bases identical to TRBD1. CDR3 coding DNA: TGTGCCAGCAGCCAGGCCGACAGGGGCCCCCCAGGCTACACCTTC. It yields the protein CASSQADRGPPGYTF.